Presented here are 27 T cell receptor beta chains from one specimen sequenced in a study of blood T cell repertoires in COVID-19. Profiling relied on immunoSEQ multiplex PCR, and the TCRdb table lists in-frame clones only, not all of them. The sample gives 210,000 or so clones, roughly 84% of which show up once; 1.9% is in the top ten. Input material: peripheral blood. The receptors were sampled from a man aged 40-50 years with active or convalescent COVID-19.

This clone was recorded only once. The chain uses TRBV11-1 and TRBJ1-2; D remains unclear. From germline, CDR1 is SGHAT and CDR2 FQDESV (reference sequence). Trimming shortened V by 6 bases and J by 2 bases, and 19 bases separated the two germline ends. The CDR3 has 16 residues. As DNA, the CDR3 is TGTGCCAGCAGTGGCCCCTTAGCCGCAGCCAACTATGGCTACACCTTC. This gives the protein CASSGPLAAANYGYTF.

The genes are TRBV5-4 and TRBJ2-5; 11 nucleotides agree with TRBD1. This CDR3 comprises 17 residues. Germline CDR1 SGHNT, CDR2 YYREEE (reference sequence). V was pared by 4 bases and J by 4 bases, with 12 bases of the junction left unmatched. The CDR3 reads CASSTLGTGGSRETQYF. Here the CDR3 DNA reads TGTGCCAGCAGCACCCTCGGGACAGGGGGGTCCCGAGAGACCCAGTACTTC.

This chain connects TRBV21-1 to TRBJ2-1; the table calls TRBD2, which could not be checked here. TRBV21-1 is deemed a pseudogene. The CDR3 spans 13 residues. The CDR3 region has the DNA TGTGCCAGACTAGCGGGAGGCAGGCATGAGCAGTTCTTC. Translated: CARLAGGRHEQFF.

V usage is TRBV5-1 and J usage is TRBJ1-6; D is perhaps TRBD1 (5 bases). The CDR3 sequence is 15 residues long. Trimming took 1 base from V and 7 from J, leaving 12 bases between them. Germline lookup yields CDR1 SGHRS and CDR2 YFSETQ. The CDR3 DNA reads as TGCGCCAGCAGCTTGATGCAGGGTGAAAATTCACCCCTCCACTTT. This encodes CASSLMQGENSPLHF.

This clone has only one observation. This chain connects TRBV19 to TRBJ1-4; no reliable D call. V shed 4 bases and J shed 5 bases, with 8 bases lying between them. This CDR3 comprises 13 residues. Per the germline V gene, CDR1 is LNHDA and CDR2 is SQIVND (reference sequence). The CDR3 DNA reads as TGTGCCAGTAGTACTTCTTTAAATGAAAAACTGTTTTTT. Its protein product is CASSTSLNEKLFF.

This clone has more than one count but fewer than ten. V gene TRBV5-4 combines with J gene TRBJ1-4, with a weak D call TRBD1 (6 bases). In germline, CDR1 is SGHNT, CDR2 YYREEE (reference sequence). V gave up 0 bases and J gave up 10 bases, with 19 bases separating them. This CDR3 region has 16 residues. The CDR3 region is CASSLDSLGQGGKLFF. In DNA form, the CDR3 reads TGTGCCAGCAGCTTGGACTCGTTGGGCCAAGGGGGAAAACTGTTTTTT.

The chain employs TRBV18 and TRBJ1-1, with TRBD1 matching 7 bases. The CDR3 has 13 residues. Trimming at V came to 8 bases and at J to 2 bases, leaving 5 bases not matched to a gene. CDR1 and CDR2 from the germline V gene are KGHSH and LQKENI. CDR3 sequence (DNA): TGTGCCAGCCGGGGACAGCCCAACACTGAAGCTTTCTTT. It yields the protein CASRGQPNTEAFF.

V is TRBV28 and J is TRBJ1-2, with TRBD1 as a possible D gene (6 bases). The CDR3 sequence is 13 residues long. Trimming removed 3 bases at V and 8 bases at J, with 13 bases between. Germline-derived CDR1 and CDR2 are MDHEN and SYDVKM. CDR3 amino acids: CASSLGGPRGYTF. In DNA form, the CDR3 reads TGTGCCAGCAGTTTGGGGGGGCCGAGGGGCTACACCTTC.

The J gene is TRBJ2-2, the V gene TRBV27; no reliable D call. Trimming shortened V by 0 bases and J by 5 bases, and 4 bases separated the two germline ends. Germline CDR1 is MNHEY and CDR2 is SMNVEV (reference sequence). This CDR3 has 13 amino acids. DNA of the CDR3: TGTGCCAGCAGTTTATCCTTGACCGGGGAGCTGTTTTTT. Residues: CASSLSLTGELFF.

In its sample, this clone was seen once. The chain carries TRBV7-2 and TRBJ1-5, with TRBD1 matching 8 bases. The V gene's germline CDR1 is SGHTA and CDR2 FQGNSA. V dropped 3 bases and J dropped 5; count of bases not matched to a gene: 9. The CDR3 length is 16 residues. The CDR3 spells CASSFSIGQGDQPQHF. Here the CDR3 DNA reads TGTGCCAGCAGCTTCTCGATAGGACAGGGAGATCAGCCCCAGCATTTT.

The rearrangement joins TRBV21-1 to TRBJ2-2; the table's D call, TRBD1, was not checked against the DNA. TRBV21-1 is a pseudogene. The CDR3 extends over 18 amino acids. The CDR3 DNA is TGTGCCAGCAGCAAAAGTAGGGGGACAGGGGGCGAAAGCGGGGAGCTGTTTTTT. Translated: CASSKSRGTGGESGELFF.

The CDR3 nucleotides are TGTGCCAGCAGCTTGGCCCAGGGGCCGCCGAACACTGAAGCTTTCTTT. Translated, it gives CASSLAQGPPNTEAFF. This chain connects TRBV5-8 to TRBJ1-1, with D perhaps matching TRBD1 (6 bases). V gave up 0 bases and J gave up 1 base, with 13 bases separating them. The CDR3 is 16 residues long. Germline CDR1 SGHTS, CDR2 YDEGEE.

This rearrangement joins TRBV27 to TRBJ2-7; TRBD2 aligns across 15 bases. Trimming at V came to 0 bases and at J to 2 bases, leaving 8 bases not matched to a gene. Germline CDR1 and CDR2: MNHEY and SMNVEV (reference sequence). CDR3 length: 19 amino acids. This chain's CDR3 is CASSLSPRTSGRGTYEQYF. The CDR3 DNA is TGTGCCAGCAGTTTATCGCCCCGGACTAGCGGGAGGGGAACCTACGAGCAGTACTTC.

The V call is TRBV2, the J call TRBJ1-5; tentative D call: TRBD1 (6 bases). The V and J ends lost 3 bases and 5 bases respectively, with 11 bases between them. CDR1 SNHLY and CDR2 FYNNEI come from the germline V gene. The CDR3 spans 14 residues. The CDR3 loop reads CASSDRGVDQPQHF. CDR3 bases: TGTGCCAGCAGTGACAGGGGCGTCGATCAGCCCCAGCATTTT.

This chain joins TRBV6-4 and TRBJ1-2, with TRBD1 identical over 10 bases. This CDR3 region has 17 residues. Trimming at V came to 8 bases and at J to 6 bases, leaving 18 bases not matched to a gene. Germline V CDR1 and CDR2: MRHNA, SNTAGT. DNA for the CDR3: TGTGCCAGCCGTGGTGACAGGGGGCGTGTCGACGAAGATGGCTACACCTTC. Its translation is CASRGDRGRVDEDGYTF.

This chain uses TRBV27 with TRBJ2-1; D perhaps matches TRBD1 (5 bases). The CDR3 is made up of 13 amino acids. The V gene lost 6 bases and the J gene lost 5 bases, with 11 bases spanning the gap. Germline V gene lookup returns CDR1 MNHEY and CDR2 SMNVEV (reference sequence). Here the CDR3 DNA reads TGTGCCAGCAGATTCACAGGAAACAATGAGCAGTTCTTC. It is translated as CASRFTGNNEQFF.

This chain joins TRBV30 and TRBJ1-2, with D perhaps TRBD1 (6 bases). CDR3 length: 15 amino acids. V lost 5 bases to trimming and J lost 8 bases, with 24 bases between them. From germline, CDR1 is GTSNPN and CDR2 SVGIG (reference sequence). The CDR3, as DNA: TGTGCCTGGGTCCTCCTTGGGGGGGCGCCGGGAGGCTACACCTTC. Amino acids: CAWVLLGGAPGGYTF.

V usage is TRBV6-6 and J usage is TRBJ2-1, with TRBD2 matching 10 bases. There are 16 residues in the CDR3. CDR1 MNHNY and CDR2 SVGAGI come from the germline V gene (reference sequence). After removal of 0 bases from V and 6 bases from J, the junction contained 5 bases not matched to a gene. The CDR3 is CASSYSSLAGVNEQFF. CDR3 coding DNA: TGTGCCAGCAGTTACTCTTCCCTAGCGGGAGTCAATGAGCAGTTCTTC.

The chain combines TRBV4-1 with TRBJ2-1, with TRBD2 matching 7 bases. The CDR3 has 15 amino acids. Germline values: CDR1 MGHRA, CDR2 YSYEKL. Trimming took 3 bases from V and 6 from J; bases not matched to a gene: 8. The CDR3 DNA follows: TGCGCCAGCAGCCAGACGGGAGGCCGCCGCAATGAGCAGTTCTTC. Residues: CASSQTGGRRNEQFF.

J is TRBJ1-2 and V is TRBV19; TRBD1 matches at 7 bases. The CDR3 consists of 14 residues. Germline values: CDR1 LNHDA, CDR2 SQIVND (reference sequence). V shed 3 bases and J 4 bases; nucleotides not matched to a gene: 5. For the CDR3, the DNA is TGTGCCAGTAGTATCCAAGACAGGGTCTATGGCTACACCTTC. This translates into CASSIQDRVYGYTF.

The genes are TRBV2 and TRBJ2-7; TRBD2 is a possible D gene (5 bases). CDR3 length: 13 amino acids. Deletions cut 5 bases from V and 5 bases from J, with 13 bases between. Germline-derived CDR1 and CDR2 are SNHLY and FYNNEI. This CDR3 is CASSYKERDEQYF. CDR3 nucleotide sequence: TGTGCCAGCAGTTATAAAGAGAGGGACGAGCAGTACTTC. Complete variable domain (other parts from reference TRBV2 and TRBJ2-7): EPEVTQTPSHQVTQMGQEVILRCVPISNHLYFYWYRQILGQKVEFLVSFYNNEISEKSEIFDDQFSVERPDGSNFTLKIRSTKLEDSAMYFCASSYKERDEQYFGPGTRLTVT.

V and J are TRBV19 and TRBJ2-7; 8 nucleotides line up with TRBD2. The CDR3 consists of 13 residues. Trimming took 5 bases from V and 6 from J; bases not matched to a gene: 6. Germline V CDR1 and CDR2: LNHDA, SQIVND (reference sequence). DNA for the CDR3: TGTGCCAGTAGTGCAGCGGGAGTCGGCGAGCAGTACTTC. Translation gives CASSAAGVGEQYF.

The chain carries TRBV28 and TRBJ1-4; possible D gene TRBD1, 5 bases. Trimming removed 2 bases from V and 12 bases from J, with 13 bases in between. The CDR3 runs 13 residues. From germline, CDR1 is MDHEN and CDR2 SYDVKM. The CDR3 sequence: CASSLRTPGQLFF. The CDR3 DNA reads as TGTGCCAGCAGTTTAAGGACACCGGGCCAACTGTTTTTT.

This chain joins TRBV28 and TRBJ1-2; TRBD1 agrees at 9 bases. The CDR3 loop spans 14 amino acids. Looked up from germline, CDR1 is MDHEN and CDR2 is SYDVKM. Germline trimming cut 8 bases from V and 1 base from J; bases unmatched to any gene: 5. CDR3 protein: CASGTGLVNYGYTF. CDR3 DNA sequence: TGTGCCAGCGGGACAGGGCTTGTTAACTATGGCTACACCTTC.

The chain links TRBV5-1 to TRBJ2-2; the D is unclear. The germline CDR1 and CDR2 sequences are SGHRS and YFSETQ. V was clipped by 1 base and J by 7 bases, with 11 bases between them. This CDR3 is 14 amino acids long. As DNA, the CDR3 is TGCGCCAGCAGCTTGCAACGTATCGGCGGGGAGCTGTTTTTT. This encodes CASSLQRIGGELFF.

This chain joins TRBV27 and TRBJ1-2; no definite D call. Trimming pared 0 bases from V and 4 bases from J, leaving 6 bases between. The germline CDR1 and CDR2 sequences are MNHEY and SMNVEV (reference sequence). The CDR3 length is 13 residues. This CDR3 is CASSLSTSYGYTF. CDR3 DNA: TGTGCCAGCAGTTTATCAACCAGCTATGGCTACACCTTC.

V gene TRBV11-2 combines with J gene TRBJ1-1; possible D gene TRBD1, 6 bases. The CDR3 is made up of 14 amino acids. V lost 1 base and J lost 7, with 13 bases in between. Germline CDR1 is SGHAT and CDR2 is FQNNGV. The CDR3 region has the DNA TGTGCCAGCAGCTTAGTGGGGGCAGACCTTGAAGCTTTCTTT. Its translation is CASSLVGADLEAFF.